These 10 T cell receptor beta chains came from one sample sequenced in a study of OX40 agonist ivuxolimab in advanced cancers. Libraries were prepared by immunoSEQ multiplex PCR; TCRdb keeps only in-frame clonotypes and omits some of them. The table includes 40,000 to 60,000 clones, 80% to 85% detected once. The material was CD4+ or CD8+ T cells sorted from blood, obtained in a trial of the OX40 agonist ivuxolimab. The receptors come from an adult with an advanced solid tumor such as melanoma, head and neck, liver or kidney cancer.

The chain links TRBV6-6 to TRBJ1-2; no clear D. From germline, CDR1 is MNHNY and CDR2 SVGAGI (reference sequence). The CDR3 loop spans 12 amino acids. Deletions cut 7 bases from V and 0 bases from J, with 6 bases between. The chain's CDR3 is CASKFSNYGYTF. The DNA for the CDR3 is TGTGCCAGCAAGTTTTCTAACTATGGCTACACCTTC.

The rearrangement uses TRBV6-1 and TRBJ2-1, with TRBD2 matching 12 bases. The ends lost 10 bases at V and 6 bases at J; junction bases unmatched: 4. The CDR3 loop spans 13 amino acids. The germline gives CDR1 MNHNS, CDR2 SASEGT. The CDR3 sequence: CAIRLAGVNEQFF. The CDR3 region has the DNA TGTGCCATCAGACTAGCGGGAGTCAATGAGCAGTTCTTC.

The V and J genes are TRBV30 and TRBJ1-2; tentative D call: TRBD1 (5 bases). The CDR3 spans 13 residues. Germline V CDR1 and CDR2: GTSNPN, SVGIG (reference sequence). V was shortened by 3 bases and J by 0 bases, with 8 bases between the two germline ends. CDR3 DNA sequence: TGTGCCTGGAGCCGGGGGGCTAACTATGGCTACACCTTC. As protein: CAWSRGANYGYTF.

The rearrangement uses TRBV6-1 and TRBJ2-7; 9 nucleotides line up with TRBD1. Trimming removed 6 bases from V and 4 bases from J; junction bases left unmatched: 10. CDR1 and CDR2 from the germline V gene are MNHNS and SASEGT. The CDR3 length is 15 residues. The CDR3 spells CASRTGGDRAYEQYF. The CDR3 DNA is TGTGCCAGCAGAACCGGAGGGGACAGGGCTTACGAGCAGTACTTC.

Comments on this clone: This same CDR3 is encoded by further DNA sequences in the sample. The chain couples TRBV4-3 to TRBJ2-5, with D tentatively TRBD1 (5 bases). With 1 base removed from V and 1 base from J, the gap between germline ends came to 7 bases. This CDR3 is 14 amino acids long. CDR1 and CDR2 (germline): LGHNA, YSLEER. The CDR3 here is CASSQGGSQETQYF. The DNA for the CDR3 is TGCGCCAGCAGCCAAGGGGGCAGCCAAGAGACCCAGTACTTC.

The rearrangement links TRBV30 to TRBJ2-3; TRBD2 agrees at 9 bases. The CDR3 sequence is 13 residues long. Germline V CDR1 and CDR2: GTSNPN, SVGIG (reference sequence). Trimming at V came to 2 bases and at J to 4 bases, leaving 1 base not matched to a gene. DNA of the CDR3: TGTGCCTGGAGTAAGCGGGAGGCAGATACGCAGTATTTT. The encoded protein is CAWSKREADTQYF.

The V and J genes are TRBV6-1 and TRBJ2-2, with 9 bases lining up with TRBD1. This CDR3 spans 14 amino acids. J was trimmed by 5 bases and V by 8 bases; bases with no gene match: 6. CDR1 MNHNS and CDR2 SASEGT come from the germline V gene. The CDR3 region has the DNA TGTGCCAGCCGCCGGGACAGGGATACCGGGGAGCTGTTTTTT. As protein: CASRRDRDTGELFF.

The gene calls are TRBV4-1 and TRBJ2-5; 8 bases fit TRBD2. CDR3 length equals 15 residues. The J segment lost 7 bases and the V segment lost 3 bases, leaving 10 bases of the junction unmatched. Germline V CDR1 and CDR2: MGHRA, YSYEKL. CDR3 sequence (DNA): TGCGCCAGCAGCCAGGGTAGCGGGAATCCCGGGACCCAGTACTTC. Protein sequence: CASSQGSGNPGTQYF.

The rearrangement joins TRBV5-1 to TRBJ2-5; D not certain. V dropped 0 bases and J dropped 3 bases, with 6 bases sitting between them. This CDR3 region has 13 residues. The germline V gene has CDR1 SGHRS and CDR2 YFSETQ. As DNA, the CDR3 is TGCGCCAGCAGCTTGGGTAGCAAAGAGACCCAGTACTTC. This codes for CASSLGSKETQYF. The full variable domain, in which reference TRBV5-1 and TRBJ2-5 provide the parts outside the CDR3, is KAGVTQTPRYLIKTRGQQVTLSCSPISGHRSVSWYQQTPGQGLQFLFEYFSETQRNKGNFPGRFSGRQFSNSRSEMNVSTLELGDSALYLCASSLGSKETQYFGPGTRLLVL.

The chain carries TRBV5-6 and TRBJ2-5; 7 bases are a match to TRBD2. Germline-derived CDR1 and CDR2 are SGHDT and YYEEEE. The CDR3 covers 12 residues. Germline trimming cut 4 bases from V and 9 bases from J; bases unmatched to any gene: 6. As DNA, the CDR3 is TGTGCCAGCAGCAGCCAGCGGGGAGCCCAGTACTTC. It codes for CASSSQRGAQYF.